Below, 27 T cell receptor beta chains from the same sample are listed, as sequenced in a study of CD8 T cells in ankylosing spondylitis. TCRdb used MiXCR to reprocess the 5' RACE reads, holding one entry per CDR3 protein. The sample contains about 240,000 distinct CDR3 sequences, 8.6% of which appear only once. Sequencing was carried out using blood, either unsorted or a sorted T cell fraction (not recorded which). The receptors derive from a male donor with ankylosing spondylitis or in good health (not recorded which).

The chain recombines TRBV20-1 with TRBJ2-3; 9 nucleotides line up with TRBD2. The trim removed 0 bases at V and 6 bases at J, leaving 10 bases unmatched. CDR3 size: 16 residues. Germline-derived CDR1 and CDR2 are DFQATT and SNEGSKA (reference sequence). The CDR3 sequence: CSARDSLAGNLDTQYF. The CDR3, as DNA: TGCAGTGCTAGAGATTCGCTAGCGGGGAACCTTGATACGCAGTATTTT.

This clonotype was detected many times. The rearrangement uses TRBV5-1 and TRBJ2-1; no clear D gene. The CDR3 is 13 amino acids. In germline, CDR1 is SGHRS, CDR2 YFSETQ. Trimming took off 3 bases at V and 6 bases at J, with 10 bases between the two ends. The CDR3 sequence: CASSSPNINEQFF. CDR3 in DNA: TGCGCCAGCAGCTCACCTAATATCAATGAGCAGTTCTTC.

This clonotype has at least ten counts. The chain joins TRBV4-3 to TRBJ2-1; D unresolved. This CDR3 contains 13 residues. Germline lookup yields CDR1 LGHNA and CDR2 YSLEER. Between the trimmed V and J ends, which lost 1 base and 9 bases, there was a span of 10 bases. The CDR3 is CASSQVDKTEQFF. The CDR3 bases are TGCGCCAGCAGCCAAGTTGACAAAACTGAGCAGTTCTTC.

The chain uses TRBV10-2 and TRBJ1-1; 8 bases match TRBD1. This CDR3 comprises 14 residues. Trimming at V came to 5 bases and at J to 8 bases, leaving 10 bases not matched to a gene. Germline CDR1 is WSHSY and CDR2 is SAAADI. The CDR3 region is CASSPGGRLTEAFF. CDR3 nucleotides: TGCGCCAGCAGTCCAGGGGGCAGACTTACCGAAGCTTTCTTT.

This clonotype was detected ten times or more. J is TRBJ1-6 and V is TRBV12-3 or TRBV12-4, with TRBD1 identical over 7 bases. This CDR3 is 15 amino acids long. The ends lost 6 bases at V and 6 bases at J; junction bases unmatched: 8. The chain's CDR3 is CASRLDRLGNSPLHF. CDR3 DNA sequence: TGTGCCAGCAGACTGGACAGGTTAGGTAATTCACCCCTCCACTTT.

This clonotype was recorded at least ten times. The genes are TRBV5-6 and TRBJ2-5; D gene ambiguous. CDR1 and CDR2 from the germline V gene are SGHDT and YYEEEE. The CDR3 has 16 residues. V was pared by 2 bases and J by 6 bases, with 20 bases between. For the CDR3, the DNA is TGTGCCAGCAGCTTTGACGGTGTAGGGTCGGTGAAGACCCAGTACTTC. This sequence encodes CASSFDGVGSVKTQYF.

There are a few counts of this clonotype. The chain uses TRBV20-1 and TRBJ2-3; no definite D call. The CDR3 contains 13 residues. The ends were cut back, 1 base at V and 0 bases at J, with 5 bases in the middle. In germline, CDR1 is DFQATT, CDR2 SNEGSKA (reference sequence). CDR3 nucleotide sequence: TGCAGTGCTAGAGCTCCCAGCACAGATACGCAGTATTTT. Protein product: CSARAPSTDTQYF.

There are many counts of this clonotype. This chain joins TRBV7-8 and TRBJ2-1; no definite D call. There are 11 residues in the CDR3. V shed 2 bases and J shed 8 bases, with 4 bases lying between them. Germline CDR1 SGHVS, CDR2 FQNEAQ. The CDR3 loop reads CASSLWDEQFF. For the CDR3, the DNA is TGTGCCAGCAGCTTATGGGATGAGCAGTTCTTC.

This clonotype was seen only a few times. A much larger clone is a single base away; this may be a read error. This chain joins TRBV20-1 and TRBJ1-3; D remains unclear. The CDR3 totals 12 residues. Germline assignment: CDR1 DFQATT and CDR2 SNEGSKA (reference sequence). The CDR3: CSAGDSGNAIYF. The CDR3 nucleotides read TGCAGTGCCGGAGATTCTGGAAACGCCATATATTTT.

This clonotype was observed at least ten times. V is TRBV12-3 or TRBV12-4 and J is TRBJ2-7, with D tentatively TRBD2 (5 bases). This CDR3 region has 14 residues. Deletions cut 5 bases from V and 0 bases from J, with 11 bases between. The CDR3 DNA reads as TGTGCCAGCAGTCTAGGACTCAACTCCTACGAGCAGTACTTC. Translating gives CASSLGLNSYEQYF.

This clonotype was detected ten times or more. The chain links TRBV20-1 to TRBJ2-3, with D tentatively TRBD2 (6 bases). The CDR3 is 14 residues long. Germline-derived CDR1 and CDR2 are DFQATT and SNEGSKA (reference sequence). Trimming took off 5 bases at V and 0 bases at J, with 12 bases between the two ends. This chain's CDR3 is CSAGGSGSTDTQYF. CDR3 coding DNA: TGCAGTGCTGGGGGTAGCGGAAGCACAGATACGCAGTATTTT.

This clonotype was seen many times. The chain recombines TRBV7-8 with TRBJ2-7; 7 bases are shared with TRBD2. The CDR3 consists of 14 residues. J lost 6 bases, V lost 3 bases, and 8 bases had no gene match. In germline, CDR1 is SGHVS, CDR2 FQNEAQ. In DNA form, the CDR3 reads TGTGCCAGCAGCTTTCATAGCGGGCCATCCGAGCAGTACTTC. Amino acids: CASSFHSGPSEQYF.

This clonotype was found many times. The rearrangement links TRBV27 to TRBJ2-1, with D unresolved. The CDR3 contains 17 residues. Trimming pared 0 bases from V and 0 bases from J, leaving 12 bases between. Germline V CDR1 and CDR2: MNHEY, SMNVEV (reference sequence). CDR3 amino acids: CASSLSPVGSSYNEQFF. The CDR3 bases are TGTGCCAGCAGTTTATCCCCAGTGGGAAGCTCCTACAATGAGCAGTTCTTC.

This clonotype was counted ten times or more. The chain joins TRBV20-1 to TRBJ2-2; no clear D gene. V was trimmed by 1 base and J by 5 bases, leaving 14 bases between them. Germline V CDR1 and CDR2: DFQATT, SNEGSKA (reference sequence). This CDR3 has 15 amino acids. The CDR3 DNA reads as TGCAGTGCTAGAGGGACCCGCTTCGGAACCGGGGAGCTGTTTTTT. Protein: CSARGTRFGTGELFF.

This clonotype showed up many times. The gene calls are TRBV7-9 and TRBJ2-7; a weak D match, TRBD2 (6 bases). In germline, CDR1 is SEHNR, CDR2 FQNEAQ (reference sequence). CDR3 length: 13 amino acids. Trimming shortened V by 5 bases and J by 3 bases, and 11 bases separated the two germline ends. CDR3 amino acids: CASSPISGYEQYF. DNA of the CDR3: TGTGCCAGCAGCCCTATTAGCGGCTACGAGCAGTACTTC.

This clonotype was observed at least ten times. The J gene is TRBJ2-7, the V gene TRBV28; the D gene is possibly TRBD2 (6 bases). Trimming pared 7 bases from V and 3 bases from J, leaving 10 bases between. The CDR3 is 12 amino acids. The V gene's germline CDR1 is MDHEN and CDR2 SYDVKM. The CDR3 sequence is CASNRRGYEQYF. CDR3 in DNA: TGTGCCAGCAATCGGAGGGGCTACGAGCAGTACTTC.

There are many counts of this clonotype. The chain has TRBV4-1 and TRBJ2-7; D is perhaps TRBD1 (6 bases). Per germline, CDR1 MGHRA and CDR2 YSYEKL. The length of the CDR3 is 15 residues. With 0 bases removed from V and 0 bases from J, the gap between germline ends came to 9 bases. The CDR3 region has the DNA TGCGCCAGCAGCCAAGAAACAGGGACCTCCTACGAGCAGTACTTC. Translation: CASSQETGTSYEQYF.

At least ten counts were recorded for this clonotype. The J gene is TRBJ2-7, the V gene TRBV6-1; D possibly corresponds to TRBD2 (6 bases). The V gene lost 10 bases and the J gene lost 2 bases, with 15 bases spanning the gap. The CDR3 spans 13 residues. The germline V gene has CDR1 MNHNS and CDR2 SASEGT. CDR3 DNA: TGTGCCACTTCTTCCCGGAGGGCCTACGAGCAGTACTTC. Protein product: CATSSRRAYEQYF.

This clonotype was seen ten or more times. The chain has TRBV29-1 and TRBJ2-3; 8 bases map to TRBD1. The junction had 13 bases not matched to a gene; V was cut back by 5 bases and J by 0 bases. Germline CDR1 SQVTM, CDR2 ANQGSEA. The CDR3 loop spans 17 amino acids. This CDR3 is CSVSGDRREASTDTQYF. DNA for the CDR3: TGCAGCGTTTCGGGGGACAGGAGAGAAGCTAGCACAGATACGCAGTATTTT.

This clonotype was observed at least ten times. CDR3 DNA sequence: TGTGCCAGCAGAAGTCTTTCCGGGACAGCCGAAGAGACCCAGTACTTC. Residues: CASRSLSGTAEETQYF. This sequence joins TRBV6-2 or TRBV6-3 and TRBJ2-5, with 7 bases fitting TRBD1. The CDR3 sequence is 16 residues long. Germline values: CDR1 MNHEY, CDR2 SVGEGT. Unmatched junction bases numbered 13, after V lost 6 bases and J lost 3 bases.

V gene TRBV12-3 or TRBV12-4 combines with J gene TRBJ2-2, with TRBD2 matching over 8 bases. The CDR3 is 17 residues long. After removal of 6 bases from V and 3 bases from J, the junction contained 12 bases not matched to a gene. The CDR3 coding sequence is TGTGCCAGCAGGTTATCTGGCGGGAGGTCTTACACCGGGGAGCTGTTTTTT. It specifies CASRLSGGRSYTGELFF.

In the case of this clonotype: Given a much more abundant clone one base away, this may be a read error. V usage is TRBV5-1 and J usage is TRBJ2-1, with TRBD1 matching over 7 bases. There are 15 residues in the CDR3. With V trimmed by 6 bases and J by 1 base, 7 bases remained unmatched. Germline-derived CDR1 and CDR2 are SGHRS and YFSETQ. DNA for the CDR3: TGCGCCAGCACCCCAAAGACAGGGTCCTACAATGAGCAGTTCTTC. Translating gives CASTPKTGSYNEQFF.

This clonotype appeared many times. The gene calls are TRBV6-1 and TRBJ2-1, with TRBD1 matching 7 bases. Germline V gene data show CDR1 as MNHNS and CDR2 as SASEGT. This CDR3 has 13 amino acids. The J segment lost 7 bases and the V segment lost 6 bases, leaving 6 bases of the junction unmatched. CDR3 bases: TGTGCCAGCAGATCGACAGGGAAGAATGAGCAGTTCTTC. It yields the protein CASRSTGKNEQFF.

There are many counts of this clonotype. This sequence joins TRBV29-1 and TRBJ2-7; TRBD1 might be the D (6 bases). Germline V gene lookup returns CDR1 SQVTM and CDR2 ANQGSEA. The CDR3 runs 12 residues. Trimming cost V 0 bases and J 6 bases, with 9 bases left between them. Written as DNA, the CDR3 is TGCAGCGTTGAAGACAGGGGTTTCGAGCAGTACTTC. This encodes CSVEDRGFEQYF.

This clonotype was counted between two and nine times. The chain combines TRBV11-1 with TRBJ2-1; TRBD2 is a possible D gene (6 bases). Germline loops: CDR1 SGHAT, CDR2 FQDESV (reference sequence). V lost 3 bases to trimming and J lost 8 bases, with 26 bases between them. CDR3 length equals 18 residues. CDR3 nucleotide sequence: TGTGCCAGCAGCTTTCCCCGGGAGAATGGCGCCCTTATGGATGAGCAGTTCTTC. It specifies CASSFPRENGALMDEQFF.

This clonotype occurred many times. The V gene is TRBV7-2, the J gene TRBJ2-1, with a tentative D call TRBD2 (6 bases). Trimming stripped 3 bases from V and 5 bases from J, with 8 bases between. Germline V gene data show CDR1 as SGHTA and CDR2 as FQGNSA. The CDR3 has 13 residues. The CDR3 protein is CASSLPSDNEQFF. CDR3 nucleotides: TGTGCCAGCAGCTTGCCTAGCGACAATGAGCAGTTCTTC.

This clonotype was counted ten times or more. The chain has TRBV20-1 and TRBJ1-1; D not certain. Germline V lookup: CDR1 DFQATT, CDR2 SNEGSKA (reference sequence). Trimming shortened V by 1 base and J by 1 base, and 7 bases separated the two germline ends. This CDR3 region has 13 residues. Here the CDR3 reads CSARGGRNTEAFF. CDR3 nucleotide sequence: TGCAGTGCTAGAGGAGGGCGGAACACTGAAGCTTTCTTT.